This is a list of T cell receptor beta chains from one sample in a study of T cell responses to AZD1222 COVID-19 vaccine. Sequencing was performed with immunoSEQ multiplex PCR; in TCRdb, only in-frame clones are kept and a portion is missing. This table holds approximately 190,000 clones, almost 95% found once. Source: peripheral blood, taken on day 0 of AZD1222 vaccination. The receptor source for this set is an adult in good health. Both conserved end residues are part of each CDR3.

V	CDR3
TRBV6-7	CASSYGATNEKLFF
TRBV12-5	CASGPGLAGMDEQFF
TRBV30	CAWSGLGAGEQYF
TRBV6-6	CASSYRPGEANTIYF
TRBV28	CASNTRSAGRSNQPQHF
TRBV9	CASSVGPDSSYEQYF
TRBV7-3	CASSFASGTGELFF
TRBV2	CASSEVPSTDTQYF
TRBV28	CASSPGQFGNQPQHF
TRBV3-1/TRBV3-2	CASSQDLGLGMEQFF
TRBV28	CASSSGGAVSGNTIYF
TRBV3-1/TRBV3-2	CASSQGLRNYGYTF
TRBV6-5	CATDPGTKWKLFF
TRBV4-2	CASSQDPAGTEAFF